This T cell receptor beta chain was observed in a study of blood T cell repertoires in COVID-19. As for the study in general: Researchers got acute and convalescent COVID-19 samples from the United States, Italy and Spain. PBMCs, B-cell-depleted T cells, or T cells provided the cDNA or gDNA that made up the material.

The authors' processing: Estimates of nucleated cell counts were drawn from the amplification of reference gene primers. Using immunoSEQ multiplex PCR, the repertoire was profiled, and TCRdb retains in-frame clones only, with some absent. From that table come the V and J calls and clone size; the DNA was used to work out D and trimming. Seen here are approximately 140,000 clones, approximately 80% observed once, and the top ten hold under 3%. Unmatched junction bases numbered 4, after V lost 4 bases and J lost 3 bases. The V gene's germline CDR1 is MDHEN and CDR2 SYDVKM. This CDR3 comprises 15 residues.

Sequences were obtained from peripheral blood. The TCR was taken from a middle-aged woman with active or convalescent COVID-19. The chain carries TRBV28 and TRBJ2-1; 9 bases agree with TRBD2. Here the CDR3 reads CASSSGTSSYNEQFF. The CDR3 coding sequence is TGTGCCAGCAGTTCGGGGACTAGCAGCTACAATGAGCAGTTCTTC. Together with reference TRBV28 and TRBJ2-1, the CDR3 gives the full variable domain: DVKVTQSSRYLVKRTGEKVFLECVQDMDHENMFWYRQDPGLGLRLIYFSYDVKMKEKGDIPEGYSVSREKKERFSLILESASTNQTSMYLCASSSGTSSYNEQFFGPGTRLTVL.